What follows are 29 T cell receptor beta chains derived from one specimen sequenced in a study of T cell repertoires in aging, cancer and after chemotherapy. The template was genomic DNA from peripheral blood, not RNA. Multiplex touch-down PCR with TRB-A/B primers amplified rearranged V-D-J TRB sequences. TCRdb reprocessed the multiplex PCR reads with MiXCR, giving one entry per CDR3 protein. The data show several thousand distinct CDR3 sequences, roughly 31% seen once. Sequencing used blood. These receptors were collected from a human donor with a blood cancer. The donor label of this sample is uncertain.

This clonotype was counted between two and nine times. V gene TRBV12-3 or TRBV12-4 combines with J gene TRBJ2-7; 7 bases match TRBD2. The CDR3 sequence is 14 residues long. V lost 0 bases, J lost 2 bases, and 1 base stayed unmatched. CDR3: CASSLAGGTYEQYF. The DNA of the CDR3 is TGTGCCAGCAGTTTAGCGGGAGGGACCTACGAGCAGTACTTC.

The chain carries TRBV6-2 or TRBV6-3 and TRBJ1-1; D might be TRBD1 (6 bases). Germline CDR1 reads MNHEY; CDR2 reads SVGEGT. CDR3 length: 15 amino acids. The ends were cut back, 6 bases at V and 6 bases at J, with 20 bases in the middle. The CDR3 sequence is CASSQNKQAGAEAFF. CDR3 sequence (DNA): TGTGCCAGCAGCCAGAATAAACAGGCAGGGGCTGAAGCTTTCTTT.

This clonotype was seen more than once but under ten times. The chain uses TRBV12-3 or TRBV12-4 and TRBJ2-6; TRBD1 aligns across 9 bases. This CDR3 contains 17 residues. V was pared by 7 bases and J by 0 bases, with 7 bases of the junction left unmatched. In DNA, the CDR3 is TGTGCCAGCACTCCGGGACAGGGTAACTCTGGGGCCAACGTCCTGACTTTC. Encoded protein: CASTPGQGNSGANVLTF.

The rearrangement joins TRBV7-3 to TRBJ2-7; D tentatively fits TRBD1 or TRBD2 (6 bases each). The CDR3 runs 15 residues. Trimming shortened V by 6 bases and J by 3 bases, and 18 bases separated the two germline ends. Germline CDR1 reads SGHTA; CDR2 reads FQGTGA. CDR3 DNA sequence: TGTGCCAGCAGTTCAGCTCCGGGGGCGGGCTACGAGCAGTACTTC. This gives the protein CASSSAPGAGYEQYF.

This clonotype showed up just a few times. The chain has TRBV5-4 and TRBJ2-1, with 8 bases matching TRBD2. The V gene's germline CDR1 is SGHNT and CDR2 YYREEE (reference sequence). Trimming took 0 bases from V and 3 from J; bases not matched to a gene: 14. CDR3 length: 19 residues. The CDR3 sequence: CASSLGGGLGEGDYNEQFF. CDR3 coding DNA: TGTGCCAGCAGCTTGGGCGGGGGGCTAGGGGAGGGGGACTACAATGAGCAGTTCTTC.

The J gene is TRBJ2-5, the V gene TRBV5-1; D is ambiguous. CDR1 is SGHRS, CDR2 YFSETQ, per germline. Deletions cut 4 bases from V and 5 bases from J, with 12 bases between. This CDR3 spans 13 amino acids. CDR3 in DNA: TGCGCCAGCAGCGGAGACCCCGGGGAGACCCAGTACTTC. Translation gives CASSGDPGETQYF.

This clonotype came up a few times. V usage is TRBV12-3 or TRBV12-4 and J usage is TRBJ2-3; 9 bases align to TRBD2. The trim removed 4 bases at V and 8 bases at J, leaving 22 bases unmatched. The CDR3 has 19 residues. CDR3 nucleotides: TGTGCCAGCAGTTCCGGGAGTTGGGGGGCGGGGGGGCTCGGTCTTACGCAGTATTTT. Amino acids: CASSSGSWGAGGLGLTQYF.

This clonotype counts as medium-sized. This rearrangement joins TRBV6-2 or TRBV6-3 to TRBJ2-3, with D tentatively TRBD1 or TRBD2 (5 bases each). CDR1 is MNHEY, CDR2 SVGEGT, per germline. The CDR3 is made up of 14 amino acids. V gave up 0 bases and J gave up 3 bases, with 7 bases separating them. The CDR3 bases are TGTGCCAGCAGTTACTCGGGACCGACAGATACGCAGTATTTT. Protein product: CASSYSGPTDTQYF.

This CDR3 reads CASSLLAGVNTGELFF. The CDR3 DNA reads TGTGCCAGCAGTCTGCTAGCGGGAGTGAACACCGGGGAGCTGTTTTTT. The chain recombines TRBV6-4 with TRBJ2-2; 10 nucleotides align to TRBD2. Germline V gives CDR1 MRHNA, CDR2 SNTAGT. The CDR3 has 16 amino acids. V shed 5 bases, J shed 1 base, and the junction held 4 bases outside the gene matches.

This clonotype was picked up a small number of times. This rearrangement joins TRBV12-3 or TRBV12-4 to TRBJ2-7, with a possible D match to TRBD2 (7 bases). Trimming took 5 bases from V and 4 from J, leaving 21 bases between them. The CDR3 consists of 16 residues. CDR3 DNA sequence: TGTGCCAGCAGTCCTCGAGGGGGGCGGGAGTTATACGAGCAGTACTTC. Protein product: CASSPRGGRELYEQYF.

There are a few counts of this clonotype. For the CDR3, the DNA is TGTGCCAGCAGCTTGGGCGGGGAGATCACAGTTCAATCCAATGAGCAGTTCTTC. Protein sequence: CASSLGGEITVQSNEQFF. The chain links TRBV11-3 to TRBJ2-1; D might be TRBD2 (6 bases). V lost 3 bases and J lost 6, with 24 bases in between. The CDR3 loop spans 18 amino acids. Looked up from germline, CDR1 is SGHNT and CDR2 is YENEEA.

About this clonotype: A much more abundant neighbour one base away suggests this may be a read error. This chain connects TRBV6-5 to TRBJ2-3; TRBD1 aligns across 9 bases. CDR1 is MNHEY, CDR2 SVGAGI, per germline. The CDR3 contains 15 residues. DNA for the CDR3: TGTGCCAGCAGTGACCGGGACAGGGCCACAGATACGAAGTATTTT. Encoded protein: CASSDRDRATDTKYF.

This clonotype turned up a few times. The rearrangement joins TRBV18 to TRBJ2-1; D unclear. CDR3 length: 13 residues. The germline V gene has CDR1 KGHSH and CDR2 LQKENI. The ends were cut back, 3 bases at V and 6 bases at J, with 9 bases in the middle. CDR3 loop: CASSPSQVNEQFF. CDR3 nucleotide sequence: TGTGCCAGCTCACCCAGCCAGGTCAATGAGCAGTTCTTC.

This sequence joins TRBV24-1 and TRBJ1-5; TRBD1 is a possible D gene (5 bases). The CDR3 loop spans 12 amino acids. V lost 7 bases and J lost 9, with 12 bases in between. From germline, CDR1 is KGHDR and CDR2 SFDVKD. The CDR3 is CATRLGTGPQHF. In DNA form, the CDR3 reads TGTGCCACCAGACTAGGTACAGGGCCCCAGCATTTT.

Judged by abundance, this clonotype is medium-sized. The chain couples TRBV6-5 to TRBJ2-3; D is undetermined. V was shortened by 7 bases and J by 5 bases, with 13 bases between the two germline ends. CDR1 and CDR2 (germline): MNHEY, SVGAGI. CDR3 size: 13 residues. The CDR3 DNA follows: TGTGCCAGCACCCAAGGTGGGGAAGATACGCAGTATTTT. This codes for CASTQGGEDTQYF.

Notes on this clonotype: This may be a read error, as it is one base from a much larger clone. The DNA for the CDR3 is TGCAGCGTTGAAAAACTAGCGGAAGAGGGCAATGAGCAGTTCTTC. As protein: CSVEKLAEEGNEQFF. The chain links TRBV29-1 to TRBJ2-1, with TRBD2 matching over 8 bases. The CDR3 is 15 amino acids. Germline CDR1 reads SQVTM; CDR2 reads ANQGSEA. Germline trimming cut 2 bases from V and 6 bases from J; bases unmatched to any gene: 9.

The sample holds a few counts of this clonotype. CDR3 residues: CASSLVTGGLISYEQYF. The CDR3 DNA follows: TGTGCCAGCAGCTTGGTGACAGGGGGTCTTATCTCCTACGAGCAGTACTTC. This chain links TRBV5-6 with TRBJ2-7; 9 nucleotides match TRBD1. Per germline, CDR1 SGHDT and CDR2 YYEEEE. Germline trimming cut 0 bases from V and 0 bases from J; bases unmatched to any gene: 7. The CDR3 spans 17 residues.

This clonotype was found once. A read error may produce the germline difference seen at one junction end. The V gene is TRBV10-3, the J gene TRBJ2-7, with D perhaps assigned TRBD1 or TRBD2 (5 bases each). This CDR3 has 16 residues. CDR1 and CDR2 (germline): ENHRY, SYGVKD. CDR3 nucleotide sequence: TGTGCCATCAGTGGGAACCCCGTGAGGGCAGGGTACGGGCAGTACTTC. Its translation: CAISGNPVRAGYGQYF.

V gene TRBV6-2 or TRBV6-3 combines with J gene TRBJ2-7; D is perhaps TRBD1 (5 bases). V lost 8 bases and J 6 bases, leaving 17 bases between the germline ends. The CDR3 has 13 residues. Per germline, CDR1 MNHEY and CDR2 SVGEGT. As DNA, the CDR3 is TGTGCCAGCTCACCGGCGGACATCGGCGAGCAGTACTTC. This codes for CASSPADIGEQYF.

CDR3 bases: TGTGCTAGTGGTTTGGCCAGCGGGGGGCAAGAGACCCAGTACTTC. It translates to CASGLASGGQETQYF. The chain joins TRBV12-5 to TRBJ2-5, with 9 bases matching TRBD2. CDR1 is LGHNT and CDR2 is FRNRAP in the germline V gene. The CDR3 totals 15 residues. With 1 base clipped from V and 2 bases from J, the junction kept 2 bases outside the gene matches. Full variable domain (missing parts from reference TRBV12-5 and TRBJ2-5): DARVTQTPRHKVTEMGQEVTMRCQPILGHNTVFWYRQTMMQGLELLAYFRNRAPLDDSGMPKDRFSAEMPDATLATLKIQPSEPRDSAVYFCASGLASGGQETQYFGPGTRLLVL.

In this sample, this clonotype turned up a few times. The gene calls are TRBV19 and TRBJ1-2, with unresolved D. CDR3 length: 15 residues. CDR1 is LNHDA, CDR2 SQIVND, per germline (reference sequence). Between the trimmed V and J ends, which lost 5 bases and 3 bases, there was a span of 16 bases. The chain's CDR3 is CASSFTRAAYYGYTF. Written as DNA, the CDR3 is TGTGCCAGTAGTTTCACAAGAGCAGCATACTATGGCTACACCTTC.

The chain has TRBV13 and TRBJ2-7, with D possibly being TRBD1 or TRBD2 (7 bases each). Germline V gene data show CDR1 as PRHDT and CDR2 as FYEKMQ (reference sequence). The CDR3 loop spans 15 amino acids. V shed 2 bases and J shed 4 bases, with 15 bases lying between them. CDR3 DNA sequence: TGTGCCAGCAGCTTAAGAGTCAGGGGGGGTTACGAGCAGTACTTC. Residues: CASSLRVRGGYEQYF. The entire variable domain, with the rest obtained from reference TRBV13 and TRBJ2-7, is as follows: AAGVIQSPRHLIKEKRETATLKCYPIPRHDTVYWYQQGPGQDPQFLISFYEKMQSDKGSIPDRFSAQQFSDYHSELNMSSLELGDSALYFCASSLRVRGGYEQYFGPGTRLTVT.

This clonotype appeared a few times. The chain combines TRBV27 with TRBJ2-7, with 7 bases identical to TRBD1. Germline CDR1 and CDR2: MNHEY and SMNVEV (reference sequence). J was trimmed by 4 bases and V by 6 bases; bases with no gene match: 6. CDR3 size: 13 residues. Written as DNA, the CDR3 is TGTGCCAGCAGACAGGGGACCGGGTACGAGCAGTACTTC. Protein sequence: CASRQGTGYEQYF.

The rearrangement links TRBV7-6 to TRBJ2-5, with D possibly called TRBD1 or TRBD2 (5 bases each). TRBJ2-7 explains the end of the DNA better; the J call may be wrong. Germline CDR1 is SGHVS and CDR2 is FNYEAQ. There are 15 residues in the CDR3. CDR3 DNA sequence: TGTGCCAGCAGCTTACACGGGGCAGAGGTGGACGAGCAGTACTTC. This encodes CASSLHGAEVDEQYF.

The rearrangement uses TRBV21-1 and TRBJ1-4; TRBD1 is the table's D call and was not checked against the DNA. TRBV21-1 is a pseudogene locus. The CDR3 is 14 residues long. The CDR3 loop reads CASSKTGADEKLFF. The CDR3, as DNA: TGTGCCAGCAGCAAGACAGGTGCTGATGAAAAACTGTTTTTT.

The chain carries TRBV7-2 and TRBJ2-3, with TRBD2 matching over 9 bases. Germline CDR1 SGHTA, CDR2 FQGNSA. The CDR3 sequence is 16 residues long. Losses at the gene ends were 4 bases for V and 0 bases for J; bases not matched to a gene: 5. CDR3 DNA sequence: TGTGCCAGCAGCTCACTCGGACTAGCGAGCACAGATACGCAGTATTTT. Encoded protein: CASSSLGLASTDTQYF.

This clonotype came up once. The chain has TRBV13 and TRBJ1-1; D might be TRBD1 (6 bases). This CDR3 region has 17 residues. Trimming pared 5 bases from V and 5 bases from J, leaving 24 bases between. Germline V CDR1 and CDR2: PRHDT, FYEKMQ (reference sequence). In DNA, the CDR3 is TGTGCCAGCAGCCATAGAAGAGGGACAAGGCGAAATACTGAAGCTTTCTTT. It codes for CASSHRRGTRRNTEAFF.

The CDR3 sequence is CASSFGPPGQGNTGELFF. The CDR3 DNA sequence: TGCGCCAGCAGTTTTGGCCCACCGGGACAGGGTAACACCGGGGAGCTGTTTTTT. The chain recombines TRBV5-1 with TRBJ2-2, with 9 nucleotides matching TRBD1. Germline CDR1 SGHRS, CDR2 YFSETQ. The CDR3 is 18 amino acids. The ends lost 5 bases at V and 2 bases at J; junction bases unmatched: 13.

This chain links TRBV30 with TRBJ1-1; D is perhaps TRBD1 (6 bases). The CDR3 runs to 11 residues. V gave up 3 bases and J gave up 7 bases, with 9 bases separating them. The germline gives CDR1 GTSNPN, CDR2 SVGIG (reference sequence). Here the CDR3 reads CAWSRGIEAFF. CDR3 in DNA: TGTGCCTGGAGCAGGGGAATTGAAGCTTTCTTT.